A single sample is the source of the 18 T cell receptor beta chains below, sequenced in a study of cytotoxic CD8 clonotypes in ibrutinib-treated CLL. This table comes from immunoSEQ multiplex PCR, and its TCRdb copy is limited to in-frame clones, with some not included. Seen here are 35,000 to 40,000 clones, over 45% observed once, and the top ten hold 15% to 20%. The sequences come from PBMCs, collected before ibrutinib treatment. Receptors were obtained from a human donor with chronic lymphocytic leukemia.

V and J are TRBV14 and TRBJ2-7; D perhaps matches TRBD1 (6 bases). Germline values: CDR1 SGHDN, CDR2 FVKESK. This CDR3 region has 14 residues. Trimming pared 0 bases from V and 8 bases from J, leaving 14 bases between. The DNA of the CDR3 is TGTGCCAGCAGCCAAGATAGGAACAGGGTAAAGCAGTACTTC. Its translation: CASSQDRNRVKQYF.

The J gene is TRBJ1-3, the V gene TRBV5-6; tentatively, D is TRBD1 (5 bases). The V and J ends lost 4 bases and 0 bases respectively, with 17 bases between them. CDR3 length: 17 residues. In germline, CDR1 is SGHDT, CDR2 YYEEEE. CDR3 coding DNA: TGTGCCAGCAGCCCTGCGGGGGGGACGTTCTCTGGAAACACCATATATTTT. Protein: CASSPAGGTFSGNTIYF.

This sequence joins TRBV2 and TRBJ2-1; 8 bases match TRBD1. CDR3 size: 15 residues. Trimming cost V 6 bases and J 0 bases; bases outside gene matches: 4. CDR1 is SNHLY and CDR2 is FYNNEI in the germline V gene. This chain's CDR3 is CASRTGTGSYNEQFF. CDR3 DNA sequence: TGTGCCAGCAGAACTGGGACAGGCTCCTACAATGAGCAGTTCTTC. Drawing the rest from reference TRBV2 and TRBJ2-1, the complete variable domain is EPEVTQTPSHQVTQMGQEVILRCVPISNHLYFYWYRQILGQKVEFLVSFYNNEISEKSEIFDDQFSVERPDGSNFTLKIRSTKLEDSAMYFCASRTGTGSYNEQFFGPGTRLTVL.

This chain links TRBV4-1 with TRBJ2-7; TRBD1 matches 8 bases. V shed 2 bases, J shed 4 bases, and the junction held 1 base outside the gene matches. The CDR3 extends over 13 amino acids. The germline V gene has CDR1 MGHRA and CDR2 YSYEKL. Here the CDR3 DNA reads TGCGCCAGCAGCCAATGGACAGGGTACGAGCAGTACTTC. It translates to CASSQWTGYEQYF.

This clone counts as medium-sized. The CDR3 DNA reads TGTGCCAGCAGTTCCGGGGGGGCTGTGGAGACCCAGTACTTC. Translated: CASSSGGAVETQYF. The chain carries TRBV7-3 and TRBJ2-5, with 8 bases fitting TRBD2. V lost 6 bases and J lost 5; bases outside the gene matches: 8. Germline-derived CDR1 and CDR2 are SGHTA and FQGTGA. CDR3 length equals 14 residues.

This chain connects TRBV15 to TRBJ1-1, with 7 bases matching TRBD1. CDR3 length equals 15 residues. V gave up 0 bases and J gave up 4 bases; unmatched junction bases: 5. Germline CDR1 reads LNHNV; CDR2 reads YYDKDF (reference sequence). This CDR3 is CATSRDLGGGTEAFF. As DNA, the CDR3 is TGTGCCACCAGCAGAGATTTAGGGGGCGGCACTGAAGCTTTCTTT. The full variable domain, completed using reference TRBV15 and TRBJ1-1, is DAMVIQNPRYQVTQFGKPVTLSCSQTLNHNVMYWYQQKSSQAPKLLFHYYDKDFNNEADTPDNFQSRRPNTSFCFLDIRSPGLGDTAMYLCATSRDLGGGTEAFFGQGTRLTVV.

The J gene is TRBJ2-3, the V gene TRBV29-1, with 11 bases matching TRBD1. V gave up 6 bases and J gave up 5 bases; unmatched junction bases: 7. Germline loops: CDR1 SQVTM, CDR2 ANQGSEA. The CDR3 loop spans 14 amino acids. For the CDR3, the DNA is TGCAGCGTCGCGGACAGGGGGCAGGTAGATACGCAGTATTTT. Its translation is CSVADRGQVDTQYF.

CDR3 amino acids: CASSSGQGISQPQHF. For the CDR3, the DNA is TGTGCCAGCAGCTCCGGACAGGGGATTTCTCAGCCCCAGCATTTT. The chain links TRBV7-2 to TRBJ1-5; 9 bases agree with TRBD1. The CDR3 loop spans 15 amino acids. V dropped 4 bases and J dropped 6; count of bases not matched to a gene: 7. Germline loops: CDR1 SGHTA, CDR2 FQGNSA.

In nucleotides, the CDR3 is TGTGCCACCAGCCCTCAGGGACAGGTTAATTCACCCCTCCACTTT. It specifies CATSPQGQVNSPLHF. V gene TRBV15 combines with J gene TRBJ1-6; 8 nucleotides align to TRBD1. Germline V gene sequence: CDR1 LNHNV, CDR2 YYDKDF (reference sequence). The junction had 6 bases not matched to a gene; V was cut back by 5 bases and J by 6 bases. The CDR3 is made up of 15 amino acids. The entire variable domain, with the rest obtained from reference TRBV15 and TRBJ1-6, is as follows: DAMVIQNPRYQVTQFGKPVTLSCSQTLNHNVMYWYQQKSSQAPKLLFHYYDKDFNNEADTPDNFQSRRPNTSFCFLDIRSPGLGDTAMYLCATSPQGQVNSPLHFGNGTRLTVT.

In this sample, this clone turned up once. The chain carries TRBV27 and TRBJ2-7; no clear D. The CDR3 loop spans 13 amino acids. The V gene's germline CDR1 is MNHEY and CDR2 SMNVEV (reference sequence). With 4 bases removed from V and 3 bases from J, the gap between germline ends came to 10 bases. The CDR3 protein is CASSYSAVYEQYF. CDR3 DNA: TGTGCCAGCAGTTACAGCGCCGTCTACGAGCAGTACTTC.

The J gene is TRBJ1-1, the V gene TRBV5-6; the D gene is possibly TRBD1 (6 bases). The length of the CDR3 is 13 residues. Germline values: CDR1 SGHDT, CDR2 YYEEEE. Trimming took off 4 bases at V and 5 bases at J, with 12 bases between the two ends. DNA of the CDR3: TGTGCCAGCAGCATGACAGGAGGGACTGAAGCTTTCTTT. It codes for CASSMTGGTEAFF.

This clone was detected many times. CDR3 bases: TGTGCCGGAACATTCGGGGGTAATCCGGAGACCCAGTACTTC. Translated, it gives CAGTFGGNPETQYF. The V call is TRBV2, the J call TRBJ2-5; weak D call: TRBD2 (6 bases). This CDR3 region has 14 residues. Trimming took 11 bases from V and 5 from J, leaving 21 bases between them. Germline assignment: CDR1 SNHLY and CDR2 FYNNEI.

The chain has TRBV7-2 and TRBJ1-2; 9 bases agree with TRBD1. The CDR3 extends over 14 amino acids. V lost 11 bases and J lost 4; bases outside the gene matches: 11. Germline V CDR1 and CDR2: SGHTA, FQGNSA. CDR3 sequence: CAGTPGQGPYGYTF. Here the CDR3 DNA reads TGTGCCGGTACACCGGGACAGGGACCCTATGGCTACACCTTC.

The rearrangement joins TRBV5-6 to TRBJ2-7, with D unclear. The CDR3 contains 15 residues. The germline V and J ends were trimmed by 2 bases and 2 bases, with 14 bases remaining between them. The germline V gene has CDR1 SGHDT and CDR2 YYEEEE. The CDR3 loop is CASSFGTTQTYEQYF. The CDR3 coding sequence is TGTGCCAGCAGCTTTGGTACTACCCAAACCTACGAGCAGTACTTC.

The chain is built from TRBV27 and TRBJ1-6; D is unresolved. The V end was cut by 0 bases, the J end by 0 bases, with 12 bases between. The length of the CDR3 is 18 residues. CDR1 and CDR2 (germline): MNHEY, SMNVEV (reference sequence). The CDR3: CASSLSPAGSSYNSPLHF. CDR3 DNA sequence: TGTGCCAGCAGTTTATCCCCGGCGGGAAGCTCCTATAATTCACCCCTCCACTTT.

The chain recombines TRBV5-1 with TRBJ2-5; tentatively, D is TRBD2 (5 bases). The V and J ends lost 2 bases and 3 bases respectively, with 20 bases between them. Germline V lookup: CDR1 SGHRS, CDR2 YFSETQ. This CDR3 has 17 residues. CDR3 sequence reads: CASSFYSFGLEKETQYF. CDR3 bases: TGCGCCAGCAGCTTCTACTCGTTCGGACTGGAAAAAGAGACCCAGTACTTC.

In its sample, this clone was seen a few times. The chain links TRBV28 to TRBJ2-1, with D perhaps matching TRBD1 (5 bases). CDR1 and CDR2 (germline): MDHEN, SYDVKM. V lost 1 base, J lost 2 bases, and 9 bases lay in between. The CDR3 loop spans 15 amino acids. The CDR3 loop reads CASSLYRPPYNEQFF. DNA of the CDR3: TGTGCCAGCAGTTTATACAGGCCACCCTACAATGAGCAGTTCTTC.

The gene calls are TRBV10-1 and TRBJ2-3; a possible D gene is TRBD2 (6 bases). V lost 5 bases and J 5 bases, leaving 17 bases between the germline ends. This CDR3 has 15 amino acids. Germline V CDR1 and CDR2: WNHNN, SYGVQD (reference sequence). The CDR3 coding sequence is TGCGCCAGCAGTCCCCGCGGGGCCGGGGGAGATACGCAGTATTTT. This translates into CASSPRGAGGDTQYF.